This T cell receptor beta chain was sequenced for a study of shared clonotypes between healthy human individuals. V shed 5 bases, J shed 13 bases, and the junction held 16 bases outside the gene matches. CDR3 size: 14 residues. CDR1 MNHEY and CDR2 SMNVEV come from the germline V gene (reference sequence). Libraries were prepared by immunoSEQ multiplex PCR; TCRdb keeps only in-frame clonotypes and omits some of them. The data show about 1,800,000 clones, approximately 94% seen once. The naive CD8 population came from CD45RO-negative cells selected for CCR7, without terminally differentiated effector memory CD45RA+ cells.

Sequencing used naive CD8+ T cells sorted from blood. This TCR was sampled from a man younger than 30 in good health. The chain joins TRBV27 to TRBJ1-2; 7 nucleotides match TRBD1. The CDR3 protein is CASSPLGTAQERTF. For the CDR3, the DNA is TGTGCCAGCAGTCCCCTAGGGACAGCCCAAGAGCGCACCTTC.